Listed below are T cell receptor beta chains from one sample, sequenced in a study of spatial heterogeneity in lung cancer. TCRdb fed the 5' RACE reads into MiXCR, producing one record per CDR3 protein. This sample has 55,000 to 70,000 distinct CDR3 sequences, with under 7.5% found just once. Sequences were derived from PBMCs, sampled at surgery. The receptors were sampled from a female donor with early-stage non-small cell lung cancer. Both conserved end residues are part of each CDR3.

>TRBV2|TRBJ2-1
CASSVVGGGNEQFF
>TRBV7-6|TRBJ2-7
CASSLRRGPAYEQYF
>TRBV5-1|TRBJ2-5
CASSETTEPETQYF
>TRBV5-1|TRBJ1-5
CASSLQGGGQPQHF
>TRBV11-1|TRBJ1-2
CASSPWDRAGNYGYTF
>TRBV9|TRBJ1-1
CASSVETTRGADTEAFF
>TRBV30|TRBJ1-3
CAWRATVSGNTIYF
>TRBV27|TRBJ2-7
CASNSWGQTYEQYF
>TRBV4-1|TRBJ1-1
CASSRTLVLNTEAFF
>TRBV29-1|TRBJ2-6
CSVEEVSGANVLTF
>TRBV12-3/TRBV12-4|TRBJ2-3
CASSGGRDTQYF
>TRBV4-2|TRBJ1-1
CASSQAGGPMNTEAFF
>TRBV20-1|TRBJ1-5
CSARTGGASNQPQHF
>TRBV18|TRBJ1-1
CASSPPRGRNTEAFF
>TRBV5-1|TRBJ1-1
CASSHDRDLKGTEAFF
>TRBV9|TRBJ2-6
CASSVDSSGANVLTF
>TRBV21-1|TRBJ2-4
CASSKIRQALAKNIQYF
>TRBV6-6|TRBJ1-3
CASIRAEDTIYF
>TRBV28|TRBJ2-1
CASTEERASSYNEQFF
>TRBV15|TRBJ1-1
CATSRERQGWTEAFF
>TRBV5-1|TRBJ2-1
CASSIQGSSYNEQFF
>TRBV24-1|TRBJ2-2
CATSDLSSYGELFF
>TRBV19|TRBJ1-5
CASSIATGINQPQHF
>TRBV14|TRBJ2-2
CASSGTGVDTGELFF
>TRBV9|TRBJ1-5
CASSVVLKDGGSNQPQHF
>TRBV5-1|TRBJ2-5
CASSAGQGAFETQYF
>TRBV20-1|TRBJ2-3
CSAEGRTDTQYF
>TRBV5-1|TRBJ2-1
CASTRGGQGNYEQFF
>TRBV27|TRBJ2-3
CASSLGGQGQSYTQYF
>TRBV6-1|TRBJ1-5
CASGDRGSNQPQHF
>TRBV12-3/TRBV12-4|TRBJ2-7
CASRGDREQYF
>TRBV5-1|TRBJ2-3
CASSLGQSTDTQYF